This T cell receptor beta chain was obtained from a study of beta chain features in type 1 diabetes. Study observations and caveats: Patients' naive, central memory and regulatory TCRB repertoires appeared more alike than those of healthy donors. Type 1 diabetes patients had moderately but significantly shorter TCRB CDR3s in all four CD4+ subsets. PCR might favor shorter templates, but any such skew would affect patients and controls equally.

V lost 4 bases and J lost 2, with 11 bases in between. CDR1 is SEHNR and CDR2 is FQNEAQ in the germline V gene (reference sequence). This CDR3 is built from 14 residues. On this clone itself: Its specificity is unknown.

A heparinised blood draw that averaged about 110 mL was obtained once from each donor. The entirety of the isolated RNA underwent reverse transcription, so expressed TCRB transcripts were sequenced. The protocol was immunoSEQ multiplex PCR, while the TCRdb copy is restricted to in-frame clones and leaves out a portion. The sample includes about 660,000 clones, over 12% of them seen just once. This TCR came from a man aged 18 to 29 with type 1 diabetes. The J gene is TRBJ1-2, the V gene TRBV7-9; D unclear. The sequencing input was naive CD4+ T cells from blood. The CDR3 DNA is TGTGCCAGCAGCTCCTCCGAGGGAAACTATGGCTACACCTTC. It encodes CASSSSEGNYGYTF.